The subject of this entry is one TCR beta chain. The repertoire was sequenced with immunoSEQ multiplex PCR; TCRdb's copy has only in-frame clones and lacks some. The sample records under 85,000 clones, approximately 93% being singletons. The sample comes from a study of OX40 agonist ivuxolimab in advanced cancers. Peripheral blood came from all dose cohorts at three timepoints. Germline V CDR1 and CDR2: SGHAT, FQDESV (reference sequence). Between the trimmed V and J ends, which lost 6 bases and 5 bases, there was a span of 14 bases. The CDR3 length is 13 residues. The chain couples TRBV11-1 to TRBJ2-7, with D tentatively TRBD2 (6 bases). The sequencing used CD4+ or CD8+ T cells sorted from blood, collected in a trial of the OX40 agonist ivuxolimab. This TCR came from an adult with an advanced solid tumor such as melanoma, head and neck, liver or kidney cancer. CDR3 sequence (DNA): TGTGCCAGCAGTATGACTAGTATCCACGAGCAGTACTTC. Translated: CASSMTSIHEQYF.